This T cell receptor beta chain comes out of a study of shared clonotypes between healthy human individuals. Each subset's genomic DNA was shared equally among a number of immunoSEQ plates. Data came from immunoSEQ multiplex PCR; TCRdb stores just in-frame clones and leaves some out. The sample lists about 820,000 clones; about 92% were seen once. Losses at the gene ends were 8 bases for V and 0 bases for J; bases not matched to a gene: 1. The V gene's germline CDR1 is LGHNA and CDR2 YNFKEQ. The CDR3 covers 12 residues. Findings of the study overall: The naive CD4 repertoires of several donors were compared, and roughly 5% of clonotypes were shared.

Note on this clone: Its matching antigen is unknown.

Selected positively for CCR7 and CD45RO-negative, naive CD8 cells excluded terminally differentiated effector memory CD45RA+ cells. This sequence joins TRBV4-2 and TRBJ2-7; TRBD2 matches at 7 bases. The clonotype was recovered from a man aged 30 to 39 in good health. The sequencing input was naive CD8+ T cells sorted from blood. The chain's CDR3 is CASGGSSYEQYF. Here the CDR3 DNA reads TGTGCCAGCGGCGGGAGCTCCTACGAGCAGTACTTC.